Following are 29 T cell receptor beta chains from one sample sequenced in a study of blood T cell repertoires in COVID-19. The repertoire was sequenced with immunoSEQ multiplex PCR; TCRdb's copy has only in-frame clones and lacks some. Seen here are about 100,000 clones, just under 85% observed once, and the top ten hold about an eighth. Material for sequencing was peripheral blood. The receptors derive from a man in his fifties or sixties with active or convalescent COVID-19.

The chain combines TRBV3-1 (or the pseudogene TRBV3-2) with TRBJ1-4; 10 nucleotides agree with TRBD1. The CDR3 extends over 14 amino acids. Germline CDR1 LGHDT, CDR2 YNNKEL (reference sequence). J was trimmed by 8 bases and V by 6 bases; bases with no gene match: 6. CDR3 sequence reads: CASSAGTGAEKLFF. The CDR3 DNA reads TGTGCCAGCAGTGCCGGGACAGGGGCCGAAAAACTGTTTTTT.

This clone was counted once. This chain joins TRBV10-2 and TRBJ2-5; TRBD2 agrees at 7 bases. The CDR3 runs to 13 residues. Trimming at V came to 5 bases and at J to 5 bases, leaving 5 bases not matched to a gene. The germline CDR1 and CDR2 sequences are WSHSY and SAAADI. The chain's CDR3 is CASSRTRRETQYF. CDR3 sequence (DNA): TGCGCCAGCAGTCGGACTAGGAGGGAGACCCAGTACTTC.

CDR3: CASSEFGRGESEQFF. CDR3 sequence (DNA): TGTGCCAGCAGTGAATTCGGAAGGGGCGAGTCTGAGCAGTTCTTC. This chain links TRBV2 with TRBJ2-1, with D maybe TRBD1 (5 bases). Germline CDR1 and CDR2: SNHLY and FYNNEI. CDR3 length: 15 amino acids. Trimming stripped 2 bases from V and 9 bases from J, with 17 bases between.

This clone was picked up one time. The rearrangement links TRBV7-3 to TRBJ1-1, with D unclear. CDR1 SGHTA and CDR2 FQGTGA come from the germline V gene. Trimming shortened V by 5 bases and J by 10 bases, and 8 bases separated the two germline ends. This CDR3 region has 10 residues. Written as DNA, the CDR3 is TGTGCCAGCAGCCCAGAGCGAGCTTTCTTT. The encoded protein is CASSPERAFF. The full variable domain, rest sourced from reference TRBV7-3 and TRBJ1-1, is GAGVSQTPSNKVTEKGKYVELRCDPISGHTALYWYRQSLGQGPEFLIYFQGTGAADDSGLPNDRFFAVRPEGSVSTLKIQRTERGDSAVYLCASSPERAFFGQGTRLTVV.

This clone was seen only once. V and J are TRBV7-2 and TRBJ1-2; a weak D match, TRBD1 (5 bases). The CDR3 spans 15 residues. Germline V gene lookup returns CDR1 SGHTA and CDR2 FQGNSA. The V end was cut by 3 bases, the J end by 2 bases, with 13 bases between. The CDR3 DNA follows: TGTGCCAGCAGCTTCCCGGACACGGCAAACTATGGCTACACCTTC. This codes for CASSFPDTANYGYTF.

The CDR3 DNA is TGCGCCAGCAGATACACAGGGGAGAACACTGAAGCTTTCTTT. Translated, it gives CASRYTGENTEAFF. The rearrangement joins TRBV5-1 to TRBJ1-1; TRBD1 matches 7 bases. The germline V gene has CDR1 SGHRS and CDR2 YFSETQ. The ends lost 5 bases at V and 1 base at J; junction bases unmatched: 5. The CDR3 is 14 residues long.

V gene TRBV6-1 combines with J gene TRBJ2-7, with 12 bases lining up with TRBD2. The CDR3 is 15 residues long. J was trimmed by 3 bases and V by 1 base; bases with no gene match: 1. The germline CDR1 and CDR2 sequences are MNHNS and SASEGT. The CDR3 reads CASSEGTSGNYEQYF. The CDR3 nucleotides read TGTGCCAGCAGTGAAGGGACTAGCGGGAACTACGAGCAGTACTTC.

This clone was detected only a few times. This chain links TRBV27 with TRBJ2-7, with 7 nucleotides matching TRBD1. V shed 5 bases, J shed 2 bases, and the junction held 12 bases outside the gene matches. CDR1 is MNHEY and CDR2 is SMNVEV in the germline V gene (reference sequence). The CDR3 has 16 amino acids. The CDR3 reads CASSVSGQPITYEQYF. The CDR3, as DNA: TGTGCCAGCAGTGTCTCGGGACAGCCTATAACCTACGAGCAGTACTTC.

Many counts were recorded for this clone. This chain joins TRBV6-5 and TRBJ2-7; 11 nucleotides align to TRBD1. Germline assignment: CDR1 MNHEY and CDR2 SVGAGI. The CDR3 is made up of 14 amino acids. V was pared by 6 bases and J by 4 bases, with 5 bases of the junction left unmatched. The CDR3 nucleotides are TGTGCCAGCAGACGCGGACAGGGGGCGTACGAGCAGTACTTC. Its translation: CASRRGQGAYEQYF.

This clone was seen just once. The chain carries TRBV6-4 and TRBJ1-1; D unclear. The V gene lost 2 bases and the J gene lost 12 bases, with 4 bases spanning the gap. CDR1 and CDR2 (germline): MRHNA, SNTAGT. This CDR3 spans 9 amino acids. The CDR3 DNA is TGTGCCAGCAGTGACCGTACTTTCTTT. Translating gives CASSDRTFF.

This clone was detected only a few times. This chain joins TRBV6-5 and TRBJ2-7, with 8 bases matching TRBD1. Germline V gene data show CDR1 as MNHEY and CDR2 as SVGAGI. The ends lost 6 bases at V and 5 bases at J; junction bases unmatched: 6. CDR3 length: 13 residues. Here the CDR3 reads CASSLQGGNEQYF. CDR3 nucleotide sequence: TGTGCCAGCAGCCTACAGGGGGGTAACGAGCAGTACTTC.

V gene TRBV19 combines with J gene TRBJ2-1, with a tentative D call TRBD2 (6 bases). Germline V CDR1 and CDR2: LNHDA, SQIVND (reference sequence). The CDR3 loop spans 14 amino acids. V lost 10 bases and J lost 6, with 19 bases in between. DNA for the CDR3: TGTGCCACCTTTGGGGTAGGGAGGTCCAATGAGCAGTTCTTC. Its translation: CATFGVGRSNEQFF. Looking up the rest from reference TRBV19 and TRBJ2-1 gives the full variable domain: DGGITQSPKYLFRKEGQNVTLSCEQNLNHDAMYWYRQDPGQGLRLIYYSQIVNDFQKGDIAEGYSVSREKKESFPLTVTSAQKNPTAFYLCATFGVGRSNEQFFGPGTRLTVL.

The chain employs TRBV5-4 and TRBJ2-1; D possibly corresponds to TRBD2 (6 bases). From germline, CDR1 is SGHNT and CDR2 YYREEE (reference sequence). CDR3 length equals 14 residues. V shed 3 bases and J shed 5 bases, with 12 bases lying between them. The DNA for the CDR3 is TGTGCCAGCAGCTCCCAGGGACTCAACAATGAGCAGTTCTTC. Translation gives CASSSQGLNNEQFF.

The chain couples TRBV9 to TRBJ1-6; no firm D call. Germline V gives CDR1 SGDLS, CDR2 YYNGEE. The V end was cut by 0 bases, the J end by 3 bases, with 4 bases between. The CDR3 spans 14 residues. The CDR3 loop reads CASSVGDYNSPLHF. CDR3 in DNA: TGTGCCAGCAGCGTAGGAGACTATAATTCACCCCTCCACTTT.

The CDR3, as DNA: TGTGCCAGCAGTGAACTACGGGACAGCGGAGATGGCTACACCTTC. Translation gives CASSELRDSGDGYTF. J is TRBJ1-2 and V is TRBV2; TRBD1 matches 7 bases. J was trimmed by 6 bases and V by 2 bases; bases with no gene match: 9. This CDR3 spans 15 amino acids. Germline V CDR1 and CDR2: SNHLY, FYNNEI.

The chain has TRBV6-1 and TRBJ1-5, with D perhaps matching TRBD1 (5 bases). Germline V gene lookup returns CDR1 MNHNS and CDR2 SASEGT. The CDR3 loop spans 13 amino acids. Trimming left V 3 bases short and J 5 bases short, with 8 bases between. CDR3 sequence reads: CASSDGQHQPQHF. Here the CDR3 DNA reads TGTGCCAGCAGTGACGGACAACATCAGCCCCAGCATTTT.

The chain recombines TRBV10-1 with TRBJ1-1, with D possibly TRBD1 on 6 matching bases. Germline values: CDR1 WNHNN, CDR2 SYGVQD (reference sequence). The ends were cut back, 3 bases at V and 6 bases at J, with 14 bases in the middle. There are 14 residues in the CDR3. As DNA, the CDR3 is TGCGCCAGCAGTGAAGGGGGGGGTAAGGCTGAAGCTTTCTTT. Encoded protein: CASSEGGGKAEAFF.

The chain uses TRBV20-1 and TRBJ2-1; TRBD2 matches 9 bases. CDR3 length: 13 residues. V gave up 3 bases and J gave up 8 bases; unmatched junction bases: 5. The germline CDR1 and CDR2 sequences are DFQATT and SNEGSKA (reference sequence). CDR3 residues: CSASSGSFYEQFF. CDR3 sequence (DNA): TGCAGTGCTAGTAGCGGGAGTTTCTATGAGCAGTTCTTC.

V gene TRBV6-6 combines with J gene TRBJ1-5; 7 positions agree with TRBD1. CDR1 is MNHNY and CDR2 is SVGAGI in the germline V gene (reference sequence). CDR3 size: 12 residues. V shed 9 bases and J 6 bases; nucleotides not matched to a gene: 5. This CDR3 is CASRQGSQPQHF. The CDR3 coding sequence is TGTGCCAGTAGACAGGGTAGTCAGCCCCAGCATTTT.

The chain couples TRBV3-1 (or the pseudogene TRBV3-2) to TRBJ2-6; 7 bases are a match to TRBD2. This CDR3 region has 15 residues. Germline V gene data show CDR1 as LGHDT and CDR2 as YNNKEL (reference sequence). The junction had 2 bases not matched to a gene; V was cut back by 3 bases and J by 3 bases. CDR3 sequence: CASSQGGSGANVLTF. CDR3 nucleotides: TGTGCCAGCAGCCAGGGGGGGAGTGGGGCCAACGTCCTGACTTTC.

For the CDR3, the DNA is TGTGCCAGCAGCTTAGAAAGAGGAGGAAGTTGGACTGAAGCTTTCTTT. This translates into CASSLERGGSWTEAFF. The chain carries TRBV11-3 and TRBJ1-1, with D unresolved. Germline loops: CDR1 SGHNT, CDR2 YENEEA. Trimming pared 0 bases from V and 5 bases from J, leaving 16 bases between. The CDR3 extends over 16 amino acids.

The rearrangement uses TRBV5-8 and TRBJ2-5, with 8 positions matching TRBD1. The CDR3 has 16 amino acids. Germline CDR1 SGHTS, CDR2 YDEGEE. Unmatched junction bases numbered 12, after V lost 4 bases and J lost 4 bases. The CDR3 loop is CASSLGVTGVGETQYF. CDR3 sequence (DNA): TGTGCCAGCAGCCTTGGGGTGACAGGGGTTGGAGAGACCCAGTACTTC. Combining the CDR3 with reference TRBV5-8 and TRBJ2-5 gives the whole variable domain EAGVTQSPTHLIKTRGQQATLRCSPISGHTSVYWYQQALGLGLQFLLWYDEGEERNRGNFPPRFSGRQFPNYSSELNVNALELEDSALYLCASSLGVTGVGETQYFGPGTRLLVL.

The chain employs TRBV11-3 and TRBJ2-7; D may be TRBD2 (6 bases). V was cut by 3 bases and J by 4 bases, with 10 bases left in between. CDR3 length equals 13 residues. Per germline, CDR1 SGHNT and CDR2 YENEEA. As DNA, the CDR3 is TGTGCCAGCAGCTTGAGTCGGGAGTACGAGCAGTACTTC. It specifies CASSLSREYEQYF.

The chain is built from TRBV7-2 and TRBJ2-3; D remains ambiguous. CDR1 SGHTA and CDR2 FQGNSA come from the germline V gene. The CDR3 has 14 residues. Deletions cut 5 bases from V and 0 bases from J, with 9 bases between. The CDR3 DNA sequence: TGTGCCAGCAGCATCCCCCATAGCACAGATACGCAGTATTTT. This translates into CASSIPHSTDTQYF.

CDR3 DNA: TGTGCCTGGAGTGGTGGCGAGACCCAGTACTTC. Amino acids: CAWSGGETQYF. This chain joins TRBV30 and TRBJ2-5; D is ambiguous. V lost 1 base and J 5 bases, leaving 5 bases between the germline ends. The length of the CDR3 is 11 residues. Germline V CDR1 and CDR2: GTSNPN, SVGIG (reference sequence).

This clone was seen only a few times. The chain couples TRBV28 to TRBJ1-1; the D gene is possibly TRBD1 (5 bases). Trimming took off 11 bases at V and 3 bases at J, with 19 bases between the two ends. CDR1 is MDHEN and CDR2 is SYDVKM in the germline V gene. The CDR3 runs 14 residues. CDR3 nucleotides: TGTGCCGGGTCCACGGGGGACGGGGACACTGAAGCTTTCTTT. Translated: CAGSTGDGDTEAFF.

The chain couples TRBV7-3 to TRBJ1-4; 9 nucleotides agree with TRBD1. With V trimmed by 4 bases and J by 5 bases, 5 bases remained unmatched. The germline V gene encodes CDR1 SGHTA and CDR2 FQGTGA. This CDR3 has 15 amino acids. Written as DNA, the CDR3 is TGTGCCAGCAGCTCTACAGGGGGCGAGAATGAAAAACTGTTTTTT. This gives the protein CASSSTGGENEKLFF. Combining the CDR3 with reference TRBV7-3 and TRBJ1-4 gives the whole variable domain GAGVSQTPSNKVTEKGKYVELRCDPISGHTALYWYRQSLGQGPEFLIYFQGTGAADDSGLPNDRFFAVRPEGSVSTLKIQRTERGDSAVYLCASSSTGGENEKLFFGSGTQLSVL.

V usage is TRBV30 and J usage is TRBJ2-3; 8 nucleotides match TRBD2. The CDR3 runs to 13 residues. V lost 4 bases and J lost 6; bases outside the gene matches: 6. Germline V CDR1 and CDR2: GTSNPN, SVGIG (reference sequence). The CDR3: CAWTGTSMDTQYF. CDR3 DNA sequence: TGTGCCTGGACCGGGACTAGTATGGATACGCAGTATTTT.

The rearrangement links TRBV6-5 to TRBJ1-2, with D maybe TRBD1 (5 bases). Trimming left V 7 bases short and J 2 bases short, with 17 bases between. Germline loops: CDR1 MNHEY, CDR2 SVGAGI. The CDR3 runs 15 residues. CDR3 nucleotide sequence: TGTGCCAGCACCCAACGGGGGGTAGAGAACTATGGCTACACCTTC. Translation gives CASTQRGVENYGYTF.